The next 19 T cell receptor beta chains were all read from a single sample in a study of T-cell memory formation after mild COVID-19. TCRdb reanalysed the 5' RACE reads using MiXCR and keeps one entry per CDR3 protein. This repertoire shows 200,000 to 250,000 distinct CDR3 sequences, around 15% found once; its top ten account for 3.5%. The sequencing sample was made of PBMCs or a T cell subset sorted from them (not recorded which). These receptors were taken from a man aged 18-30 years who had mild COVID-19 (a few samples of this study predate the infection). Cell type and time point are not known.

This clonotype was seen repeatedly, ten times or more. The CDR3 here is CASSPIPGGRHNEQFF. DNA of the CDR3: TGTGCCAGCAGCCCCATTCCGGGGGGACGACACAATGAGCAGTTCTTC. The chain has TRBV7-9 and TRBJ2-1; 7 bases line up with TRBD2. The V gene end was trimmed by 5 bases and the J gene end by 5 bases; junction bases not matched to a gene: 12. The CDR3 contains 16 residues. CDR1 is SEHNR, CDR2 FQNEAQ, per germline (reference sequence). Supplemented by reference TRBV7-9 and TRBJ2-1, the full variable domain reads DTGVSQNPRHKITKRGQNVTFRCDPISEHNRLYWYRQTLGQGPEFLTYFQNEAQLEKSRLLSDRFSAERPKGSFSTLEIQRTEQGDSAMYLCASSPIPGGRHNEQFFGPGTRLTVL.

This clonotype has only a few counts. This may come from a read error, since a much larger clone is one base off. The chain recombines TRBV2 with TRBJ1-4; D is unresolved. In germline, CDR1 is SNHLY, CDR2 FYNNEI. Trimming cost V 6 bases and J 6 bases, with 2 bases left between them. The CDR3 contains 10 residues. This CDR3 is CASSDEKLFF. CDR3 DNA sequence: TGTGCCAGCAGCGATGAAAAACTGTTTTTT.

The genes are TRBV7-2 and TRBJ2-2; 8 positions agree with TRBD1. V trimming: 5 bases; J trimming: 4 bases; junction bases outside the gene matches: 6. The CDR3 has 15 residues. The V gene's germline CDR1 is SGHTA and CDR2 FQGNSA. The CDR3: CASSLFQGATGELFF. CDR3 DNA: TGTGCCAGCAGCCTCTTTCAGGGGGCCACCGGGGAGCTGTTTTTT.

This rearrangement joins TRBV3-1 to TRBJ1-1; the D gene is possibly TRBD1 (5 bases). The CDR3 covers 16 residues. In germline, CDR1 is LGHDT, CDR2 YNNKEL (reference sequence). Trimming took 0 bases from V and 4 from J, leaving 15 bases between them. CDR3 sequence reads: CASSQEGLGTTTEAFF. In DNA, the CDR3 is TGTGCCAGCAGCCAAGAGGGCCTTGGGACCACCACTGAAGCTTTCTTT.

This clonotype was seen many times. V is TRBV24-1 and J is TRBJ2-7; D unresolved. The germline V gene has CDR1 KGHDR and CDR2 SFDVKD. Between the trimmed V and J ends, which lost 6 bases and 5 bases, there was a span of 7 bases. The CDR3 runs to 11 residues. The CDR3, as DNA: TGTGCCACCAGTATGCACGACGAGCAGTACGTC. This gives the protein CATSMHDEQYV.

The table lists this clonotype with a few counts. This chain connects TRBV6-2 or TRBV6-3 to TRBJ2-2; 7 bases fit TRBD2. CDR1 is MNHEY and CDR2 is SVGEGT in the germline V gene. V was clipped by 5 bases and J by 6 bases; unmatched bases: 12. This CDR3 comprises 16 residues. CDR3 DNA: TGTGCCAGCAGTGGGGGTGCCAGCGGGGCGCCCGGGGAGCTGTTTTTT. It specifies CASSGGASGAPGELFF.

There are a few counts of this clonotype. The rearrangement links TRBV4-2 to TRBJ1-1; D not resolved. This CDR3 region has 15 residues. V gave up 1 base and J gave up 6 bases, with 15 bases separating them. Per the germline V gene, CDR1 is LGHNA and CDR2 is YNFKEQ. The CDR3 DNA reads TGTGCCAGCAGCCAAGCCCTCTACATCCGTTCTGAAGCTTTCTTT. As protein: CASSQALYIRSEAFF.

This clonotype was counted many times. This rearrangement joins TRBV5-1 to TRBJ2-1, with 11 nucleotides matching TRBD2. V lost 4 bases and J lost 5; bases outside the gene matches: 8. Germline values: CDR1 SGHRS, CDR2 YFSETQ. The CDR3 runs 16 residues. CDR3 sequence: CASSRSLAGAHNEQFF. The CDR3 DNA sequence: TGCGCCAGCAGCCGATCACTAGCGGGGGCCCACAATGAGCAGTTCTTC.

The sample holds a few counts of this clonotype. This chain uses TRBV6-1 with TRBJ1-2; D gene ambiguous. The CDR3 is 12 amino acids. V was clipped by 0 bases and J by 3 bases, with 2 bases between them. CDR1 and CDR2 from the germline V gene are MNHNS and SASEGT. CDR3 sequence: CASSEAYYGYTF. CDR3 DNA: TGTGCCAGCAGTGAAGCGTACTATGGCTACACCTTC.

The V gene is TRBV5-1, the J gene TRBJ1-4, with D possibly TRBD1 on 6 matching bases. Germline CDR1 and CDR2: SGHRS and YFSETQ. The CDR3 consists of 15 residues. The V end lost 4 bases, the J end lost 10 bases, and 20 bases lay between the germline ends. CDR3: CASSPGTPDPPKLFF. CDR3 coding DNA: TGCGCCAGCAGCCCGGGGACACCCGACCCCCCAAAACTGTTTTTT.

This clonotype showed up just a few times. The CDR3 loop is CASSPYTGGDSPLHF. Here the CDR3 DNA reads TGTGCCAGCAGTCCCTACACGGGCGGGGATTCACCCCTCCACTTT. This sequence joins TRBV6-5 and TRBJ1-6; D remains ambiguous. Germline assignment: CDR1 MNHEY and CDR2 SVGAGI. The length of the CDR3 is 15 residues. V lost 5 bases, J lost 8 bases, and 16 bases lay in between.

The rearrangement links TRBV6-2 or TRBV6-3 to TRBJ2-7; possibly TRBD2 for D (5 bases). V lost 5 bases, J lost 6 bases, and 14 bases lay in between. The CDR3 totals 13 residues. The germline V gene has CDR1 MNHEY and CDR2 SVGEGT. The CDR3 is CASSLGVSVEQYV. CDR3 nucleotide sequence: TGTGCCAGCAGTCTCGGGGTTTCCGTCGAGCAGTACGTC.

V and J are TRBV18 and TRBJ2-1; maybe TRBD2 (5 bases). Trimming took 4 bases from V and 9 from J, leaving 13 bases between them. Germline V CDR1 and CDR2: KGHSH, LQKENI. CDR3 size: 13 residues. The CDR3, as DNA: TGTGCCAGCTCACTACGACACGGAGGTGAGCAGTTCTTC. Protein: CASSLRHGGEQFF.

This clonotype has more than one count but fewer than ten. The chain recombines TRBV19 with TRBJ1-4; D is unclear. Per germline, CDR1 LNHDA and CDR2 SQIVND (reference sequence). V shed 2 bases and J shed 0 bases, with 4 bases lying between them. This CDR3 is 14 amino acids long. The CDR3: CASSIQATNEKLFF. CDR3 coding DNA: TGTGCCAGTAGTATACAGGCAACTAATGAAAAACTGTTTTTT. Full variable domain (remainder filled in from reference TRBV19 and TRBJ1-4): DGGITQSPKYLFRKEGQNVTLSCEQNLNHDAMYWYRQDPGQGLRLIYYSQIVNDFQKGDIAEGYSVSREKKESFPLTVTSAQKNPTAFYLCASSIQATNEKLFFGSGTQLSVL.

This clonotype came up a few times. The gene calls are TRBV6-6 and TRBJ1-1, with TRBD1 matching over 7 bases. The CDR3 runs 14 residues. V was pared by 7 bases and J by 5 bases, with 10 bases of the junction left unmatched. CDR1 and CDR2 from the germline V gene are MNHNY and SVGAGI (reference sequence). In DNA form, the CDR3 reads TGTGCCAGCACTCTAACAGGGGAGGGAACTGAAGCTTTCTTT. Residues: CASTLTGEGTEAFF.

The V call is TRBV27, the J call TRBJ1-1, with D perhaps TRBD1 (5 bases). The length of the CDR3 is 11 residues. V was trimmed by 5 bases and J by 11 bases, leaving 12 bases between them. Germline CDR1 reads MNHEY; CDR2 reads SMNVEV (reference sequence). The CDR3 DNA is TGTGCCAGCAGTCAGGGTAGCTGGGCTTTCTTT. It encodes CASSQGSWAFF.

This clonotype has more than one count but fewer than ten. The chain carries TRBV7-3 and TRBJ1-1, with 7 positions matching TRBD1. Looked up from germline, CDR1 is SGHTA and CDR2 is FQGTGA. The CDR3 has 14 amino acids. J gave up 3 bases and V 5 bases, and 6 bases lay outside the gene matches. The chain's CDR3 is CASSIQGLDTEAFF. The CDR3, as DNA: TGTGCCAGCAGCATACAGGGGCTTGACACTGAAGCTTTCTTT.

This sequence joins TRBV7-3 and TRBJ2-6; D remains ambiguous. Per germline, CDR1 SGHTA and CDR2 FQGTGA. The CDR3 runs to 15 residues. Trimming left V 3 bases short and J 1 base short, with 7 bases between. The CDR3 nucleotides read TGTGCCAGCAGCTTTGGGTTATCTGGGGCCAACGTCCTGACTTTC. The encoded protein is CASSFGLSGANVLTF.

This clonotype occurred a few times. CDR3 amino acids: CASRIGGVDTQYF. The CDR3 DNA sequence: TGCGCCAGCAGGATAGGGGGTGTCGATACGCAGTATTTT. The V call is TRBV5-1, the J call TRBJ2-3, with D perhaps TRBD1 (6 bases). The CDR3 runs 13 residues. Germline V lookup: CDR1 SGHRS, CDR2 YFSETQ. Trimming left V 5 bases short and J 6 bases short, with 13 bases between.